The T cell receptor (beta chain) described here comes from a study of T cell changes during pregnancy in multiple sclerosis. Only in-frame clones appear in the TCRdb table, and some are missing; sequencing was by immunoSEQ multiplex PCR. The sample consists of around 69,000 clones, approximately 90% of them appearing once. Per germline, CDR1 SQVTM and CDR2 ANQGSEA. This CDR3 contains 13 residues. J lost 2 bases, V lost 7 bases, and 5 bases had no gene match. The material was peripheral blood, obtained in the third trimester of pregnancy. The chain uses TRBV29-1 and TRBJ2-1, with TRBD1 identical over 7 bases. This receptor was identified in a female donor with multiple sclerosis, enrolled in a pregnancy study. The CDR3 protein is CSGHRGPYNEQFF. In DNA, the CDR3 is TGCAGCGGCCACAGGGGCCCCTACAATGAGCAGTTCTTC.